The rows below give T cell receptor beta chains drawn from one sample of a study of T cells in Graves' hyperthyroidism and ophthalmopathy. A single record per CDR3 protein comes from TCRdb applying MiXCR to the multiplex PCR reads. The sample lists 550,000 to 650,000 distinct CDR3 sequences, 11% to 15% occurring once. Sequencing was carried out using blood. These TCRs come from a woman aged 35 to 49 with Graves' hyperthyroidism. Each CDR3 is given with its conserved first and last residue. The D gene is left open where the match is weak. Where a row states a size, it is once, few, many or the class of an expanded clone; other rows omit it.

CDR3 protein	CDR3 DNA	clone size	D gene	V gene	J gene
CSARTTGAGGYTF	TGCAGTGCTAGAACGACAGGGGCGGGTGGCTACACCTTC	few	TRBD1	TRBV20-1	TRBJ1-2
CAWSPQGRQPQHF	TGTGCCTGGAGTCCACAGGGGAGACAGCCCCAGCATTTT	many	TRBD1	TRBV30	TRBJ1-5
CASSPRQGRGKEKLFF	TGTGCCAGCAGCCCCAGACAGGGGCGAGGAAAAGAAAAACTGTTTTTT	NA	TRBD1	TRBV12-3/TRBV12-4	TRBJ1-4
CASSESGVPNYGYTF	TGTGCCAGCAGTGAATCAGGGGTCCCTAACTATGGCTACACCTTC	many	NA	TRBV2	TRBJ1-2
CSARDASGGTQYF	TGCAGTGCTAGAGATGCGAGCGGGGGGACCCAGTACTTC	many	TRBD2	TRBV20-1	TRBJ2-5
CASSKGQGGQPQHF	TGTGCCAGTAGCAAGGGACAGGGTGGCCAGCCCCAGCATTTT	NA	TRBD1	TRBV19	TRBJ1-5
CASSQDRWTGLADTQYF	TGTGCCAGCAGCCAAGATCGTTGGACAGGGCTCGCAGATACGCAGTATTTT	many	TRBD1	TRBV3-1	TRBJ2-3
CASSRTGGPYNEQFF	TGTGCCAGCAGTAGGACGGGAGGGCCATACAATGAGCAGTTCTTC	many	TRBD2	TRBV12-3/TRBV12-4	TRBJ2-1
CASSDAGGGWQPQHF	TGTGCCAGCAGTGATGCGGGAGGGGGCTGGCAGCCCCAGCATTTT	many	TRBD1	TRBV7-9	TRBJ1-5
CASSVYKADTQYF	TGTGCCAGCAGTGTCTATAAAGCAGATACGCAGTATTTT	once	NA	TRBV6-1	TRBJ2-3
CASSLIRGSFYEQYF	TGTGCCAGCAGCTTAATTAGGGGGTCATTCTACGAGCAGTACTTC	NA	NA	TRBV7-9	TRBJ2-7
CASSPRTKGTIPGELFF	TGTGCCAGCTCACCGCGAACCAAAGGGACAATTCCCGGGGAGCTGTTTTTT	many	NA	TRBV18	TRBJ2-2
CAAGSGNEKLFF	TGTGCCGCAGGGTCAGGGAATGAAAAACTGTTTTTT	many	NA	TRBV3-1	TRBJ1-4
CASSINRDPNSPLHF	TGTGCCAGTAGTATCAACCGGGACCCAAATTCACCCCTCCACTTT	few	NA	TRBV19	TRBJ1-6
CASSLDGLWGEPEQYF	TGTGCCAGCAGCTTAGATGGTCTGTGGGGGGAACCCGAGCAGTACTTC	many	NA	TRBV11-2	TRBJ2-7
CSVRVQGGYGYTF	TGCAGTGTCCGGGTCCAGGGGGGTTATGGCTACACCTTC	NA	TRBD1	TRBV20-1	TRBJ1-2
CASTFSSGATYEQYF	TGTGCCAGCACCTTCTCTAGCGGGGCGACCTACGAGCAGTACTTC	few	TRBD2	TRBV13	TRBJ2-7
CASSPGLASYNEQFF	TGCGCCAGCAGCCCCGGACTAGCATCCTACAATGAGCAGTTCTTC	many	TRBD2	TRBV5-1	TRBJ2-1
CASSEKGPNYGYTF	TGTGCCAGCAGTGAAAAGGGTCCCAACTATGGCTACACCTTC	few	NA	TRBV6-4	TRBJ1-2
CASSSSQGVGNQPQHF	TGTGCCAGCAGTTCATCCCAGGGGGTTGGCAATCAGCCCCAGCATTTT	many	TRBD1	TRBV28	TRBJ1-5
CASSSIRDGVNEQFF	TGTGCCAGCAGCTCCATCAGAGATGGTGTGAATGAGCAGTTCTTC	many	NA	TRBV28	TRBJ2-1
CASRIRDTDTQYF	TGTGCCAGCAGAATCCGGGACACAGATACGCAGTATTTT	many	NA	TRBV12-3/TRBV12-4	TRBJ2-3
CASSLSQPTEAFF	TGTGCCAGCAGTTTATCCCAGCCCACTGAAGCTTTCTTT	many	NA	TRBV12-3/TRBV12-4	TRBJ1-1
CSAKTGHSYEQYF	TGCAGTGCTAAGACGGGGCACTCCTACGAGCAGTACTTC	many	NA	TRBV20-1	TRBJ2-7
CASSLVPNYGYTF	TGTGCCAGCAGCTTAGTTCCCAACTATGGCTACACCTTC	many	NA	TRBV11-2	TRBJ1-2
CAWSGQGSNQPQHF	TGTGCCTGGAGCGGACAGGGAAGCAATCAGCCCCAGCATTTT	NA	TRBD1	TRBV30	TRBJ1-5
CASSEKAGAAEQYF	TGCGCCAGCAGTGAGAAGGCGGGAGCGGCCGAGCAGTACTTC	NA	TRBD2	TRBV10-1	TRBJ2-7
CASSPFGTGSPAETQYF	TGTGCCAGCAGTCCCTTCGGGACAGGGAGTCCGGCGGAGACCCAGTACTTC	many	TRBD1	TRBV28	TRBJ2-5
CASNGGGTEAFF	TGTGCCAGCAATGGAGGAGGGACTGAAGCTTTCTTT	many	NA	TRBV2	TRBJ1-1
CASTHQTSGSKTGELFF	TGTGCCAGCACTCACCAGACTAGCGGGAGTAAAACCGGGGAGCTGTTTTTT	NA	TRBD2	TRBV5-4	TRBJ2-2
CASSPNPGLAGGNPYNEQFF	TGTGCCAGCAGCCCCAACCCGGGACTAGCGGGAGGGAATCCCTACAATGAGCAGTTCTTC	few	TRBD2	TRBV7-3	TRBJ2-1
CASSQDSQGILGYTF	TGCGCCAGCAGCCAAGATTCACAGGGTATCCTCGGCTACACCTTC	NA	NA	TRBV4-1	TRBJ1-2
CASSFQGSGYTF	TGTGCCAGCAGCTTCCAGGGGTCTGGCTACACCTTC	many	NA	TRBV7-2	TRBJ1-2
CASSLAGLGNPASTDTQYF	TGTGCCAGCAGCTTAGCGGGACTAGGAAACCCTGCTAGCACAGATACGCAGTATTTT	many	TRBD2	TRBV7-2	TRBJ2-3
CASSYHRDLGEQFF	TGTGCCAGCAGTTACCATCGGGACCTCGGTGAGCAGTTCTTC	many	NA	TRBV6-2/TRBV6-3	TRBJ2-1
CASSGSGNNEQFF	TGTGCCAGCAGTGGAAGCGGGAATAATGAGCAGTTCTTC	many	TRBD2	TRBV2	TRBJ2-1
CASSFGGGKPNEQFF	TGTGCCAGCAGTTTTGGCGGCGGGAAGCCCAATGAGCAGTTCTTC	many	NA	TRBV28	TRBJ2-1
CSARDLGRANEKLFF	TGCAGTGCTAGAGATCTAGGGAGAGCTAATGAAAAACTGTTTTTT	NA	NA	TRBV20-1	TRBJ1-4
CASSNGLAGGSTDTQYF	TGTGCCAGCAGTAACGGACTAGCGGGAGGGAGCACAGATACGCAGTATTTT	NA	TRBD2	TRBV6-1	TRBJ2-3
CATSTGTSGSQETQYF	TGTGCCACCAGTACCGGGACTAGCGGGAGCCAAGAGACCCAGTACTTC	many	TRBD2	TRBV15	TRBJ2-5
CSAPPRGAENEQFF	TGCAGTGCTCCCCCCCGAGGGGCCGAGAATGAGCAGTTCTTC	NA	NA	TRBV20-1	TRBJ2-1
CASSLGGTSQVIGELFF	TGTGCCAGCAGCCTCGGGGGGACTAGCCAGGTGATCGGGGAGCTGTTTTTT	NA	TRBD2	TRBV9	TRBJ2-2
CASSPRGGVSYNEQFF	TGTGCCAGCAGCCCGCGGGGAGGGGTCTCCTACAATGAGCAGTTCTTC	many	TRBD2	TRBV7-9	TRBJ2-1
CASSLLLGGAKNIQYF	TGTGCCAGCAGTTTACTCTTGGGTGGGGCCAAAAACATTCAGTACTTC	many	NA	TRBV28	TRBJ2-4
CASSQKTGGTRDEQYF	TGCGCCAGCAGCCAAAAGACAGGGGGCACCCGGGACGAGCAGTACTTC	many	TRBD1	TRBV4-1	TRBJ2-7
CASSPAGTGTSGNTIYF	TGTGCCAGCAGCCCCGCCGGGACAGGGACCTCTGGAAACACCATATATTTT	NA	TRBD1	TRBV6-2/TRBV6-3	TRBJ1-3
CASIKNRAYGANVLTF	TGTGCCAGCATCAAGAACAGGGCTTATGGGGCCAACGTCCTGACTTTC	NA	NA	TRBV2	TRBJ2-6
CASSQAGTSTDTQYF	TGTGCCAGTAGTCAAGCGGGAACTAGCACAGATACGCAGTATTTT	few	TRBD2	TRBV19	TRBJ2-3